Listed here is a single T cell receptor (beta chain). Its antigen is currently unknown. The sample comes from a study of identical twins' blood T cells. Overall study findings and caveats: V gene usage reportedly matched far better within twin pairs than unrelated donors. Top TCRbeta clonotypes were shared more with twin than unrelated donors.

Each CDR3 protein gets one entry after TCRdb re-called the 5' RACE reads with MiXCR. The profile shows fewer than 450,000 distinct CDR3 sequences, over 25% of them singletons. The V end lost 10 bases, the J end lost 6 bases, and 14 bases lay between the germline ends. Per germline, CDR1 SEHNR and CDR2 FQNEAQ (reference sequence). The CDR3 is 12 amino acids. The rearrangement uses TRBV7-9 and TRBJ2-3; perhaps TRBD2 as D (6 bases). This sequence was found in a woman aged 18 to 55 in good health. The sequenced sample was PBMCs. The CDR3: CANSSGGDTQYF. The CDR3 DNA reads as TGTGCCAACAGTTCTGGGGGGGATACGCAGTATTTT.